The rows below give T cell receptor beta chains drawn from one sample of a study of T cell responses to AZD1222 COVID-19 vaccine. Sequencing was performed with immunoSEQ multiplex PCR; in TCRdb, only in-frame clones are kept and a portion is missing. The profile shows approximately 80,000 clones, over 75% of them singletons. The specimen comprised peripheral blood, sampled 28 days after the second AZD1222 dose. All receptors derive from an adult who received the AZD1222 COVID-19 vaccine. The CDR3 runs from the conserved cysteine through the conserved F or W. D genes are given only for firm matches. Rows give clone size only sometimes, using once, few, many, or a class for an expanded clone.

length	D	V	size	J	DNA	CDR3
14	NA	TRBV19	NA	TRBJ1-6	TGTGCCAGTAGTTCTCGCTCCTATAATTCACCCCTCCACTTT	CASSSRSYNSPLHF
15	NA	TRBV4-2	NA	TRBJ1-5	TGTGCCAGCAGCCAAGACCCGTATAGCAATCAGCCCCAGCATTTT	CASSQDPYSNQPQHF
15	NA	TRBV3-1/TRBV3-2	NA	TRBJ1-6	TGTGCCAGCAGCCAAGTGAGAGGGGCCAATTCACCCCTCCACTTT	CASSQVRGANSPLHF
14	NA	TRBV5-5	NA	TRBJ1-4	TGTGCCAGCAGCCCGTCAGCGGCCACGGAAAAACTGTTTTTT	CASSPSAATEKLFF
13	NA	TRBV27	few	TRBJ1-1	TGTGCCAGCAGTTACCAGTTGAACACTGAAGCTTTCTTT	CASSYQLNTEAFF
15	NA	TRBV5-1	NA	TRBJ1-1	TGCGCCAGCAGGAGGGAGGGAAGTGGGGTAACTGAAGCTTTCTTT	CASRREGSGVTEAFF
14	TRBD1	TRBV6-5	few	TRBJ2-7	TGTGCCAGCAGGCCGGGACAGGGGGCAAGAGAGCAGTACTTC	CASRPGQGAREQYF
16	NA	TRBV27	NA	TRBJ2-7	TGTGCCAGCAGTCCCATGGGACCCTCGGAGCCCTACGAGCAGTACTTC	CASSPMGPSEPYEQYF
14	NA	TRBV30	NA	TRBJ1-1	TGTGCCTGGAGTGTAGAACGACGGAATTCTAAGGCTTTCTTT	CAWSVERRNSKAFF
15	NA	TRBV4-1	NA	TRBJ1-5	TGCGCCAGCAGCTCTTACGTTAGTAGCAATCAGCCCCAGCATTTT	CASSSYVSSNQPQHF
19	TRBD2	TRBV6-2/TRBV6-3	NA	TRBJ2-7	TGTGCCAGCAGTTCGGTAGCGGGAAACGGAAACGGATTCTCCTACGAGCAGTACTTC	CASSSVAGNGNGFSYEQYF
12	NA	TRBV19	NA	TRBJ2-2	TGTGCCACCTCCGGCATCACCGGGGAGCTGTTTTTT	CATSGITGELFF
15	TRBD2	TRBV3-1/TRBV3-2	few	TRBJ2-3	TGTGCCAGCAGCCCGGGGGGACTCAACACAGATACGCAGTATTTT	CASSPGGLNTDTQYF
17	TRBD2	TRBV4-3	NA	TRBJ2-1	TGCGCCAGCAGCCAAGATCCCGGGACTAGCACTTACAATGAGCAGTTCTTC	CASSQDPGTSTYNEQFF
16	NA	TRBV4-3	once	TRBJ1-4	TGCGCCAGCAGCCAGGGAGACGGGCCAACTAATGAAAAACTGTTTTTT	CASSQGDGPTNEKLFF
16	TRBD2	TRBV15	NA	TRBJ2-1	TGTGCCACCAGCAGGGGAGCTAGCGGGAACCACAATGAGCAGTTCTTC	CATSRGASGNHNEQFF
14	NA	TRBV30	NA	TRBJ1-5	TGTGCCTGGAGTGGAGTACTGAGAAATCAGCCCCAGCATTTT	CAWSGVLRNQPQHF
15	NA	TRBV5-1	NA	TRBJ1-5	TGCGCCAGCAGCTTGGGGCCCAGGGAAGATCAGCCCCAGCATTTT	CASSLGPREDQPQHF
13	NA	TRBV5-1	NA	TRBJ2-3	TGCGCCAGCAGCCCGGGAGTATCGGATACGCAGTATTTT	CASSPGVSDTQYF
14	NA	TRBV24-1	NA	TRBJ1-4	TGTGCCACCCAGGGGCGGGCAACTAATGAAAAACTGTTTTTT	CATQGRATNEKLFF
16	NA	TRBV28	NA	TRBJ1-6	TGTGCCAGCAGATCATTCCCCCGAGGGGGGAATTCACCCCTCCACTTT	CASRSFPRGGNSPLHF
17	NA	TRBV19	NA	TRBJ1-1	TGTGCCAGTAGCTCCCCCCCGAGGGGCAGGGTGGGCACTGAAGCTTTCTTT	CASSSPPRGRVGTEAFF
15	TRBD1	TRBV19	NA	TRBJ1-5	TGTGCCAGTAGGTCACAGGGGGAAGGCAATCAGCCCCAGCATTTT	CASRSQGEGNQPQHF
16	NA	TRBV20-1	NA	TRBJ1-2	TGCAGTGCTAGTGGGCATTTCGACAGTTCCAGGGATGGCTACACCTTC	CSASGHFDSSRDGYTF
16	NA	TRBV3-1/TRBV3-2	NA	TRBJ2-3	TGTGCCAGCAGCCAAGACGACTTTTCGGGCACAGATACGCAGTATTTT	CASSQDDFSGTDTQYF
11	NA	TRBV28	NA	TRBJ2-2	TGTGCCAGCACCAGATCCGGGGAGCTGTTTTTT	CASTRSGELFF
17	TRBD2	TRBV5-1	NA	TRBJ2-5	TGCGCCAGCAGCTTGGAAGCTAGCGGGGGACACCAAGAGACCCAGTACTTC	CASSLEASGGHQETQYF
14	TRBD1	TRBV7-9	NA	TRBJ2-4	TGTGCCAGCAGCCCCGGACAGGGAAGGAACATTCAGTACTTC	CASSPGQGRNIQYF
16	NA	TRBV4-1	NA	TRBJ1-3	TGCGCCAGCAGCCAAGTCGACGGACACTCTGGAAACACCATATATTTT	CASSQVDGHSGNTIYF
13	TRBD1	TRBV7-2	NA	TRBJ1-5	TGTGCCAGCAGCTCCGACAGGGTTCAGCCCCAGCATTTT	CASSSDRVQPQHF
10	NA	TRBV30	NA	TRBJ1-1	TGTGCCTCCCAGAGGAATGTAGCTTTCTTT	CASQRNVAFF
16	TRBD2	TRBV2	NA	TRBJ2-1	TGTGCCACCCGAAAATCTAGCGGGAGGGCCTCTGGTGAGCAGTTCTTC	CATRKSSGRASGEQFF
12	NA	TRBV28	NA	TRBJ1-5	TGTGCCAGCGTCACAGGGATTCAGCCCCAGCATTTT	CASVTGIQPQHF
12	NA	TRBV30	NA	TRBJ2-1	TGTGCCTGGAACAGGGTTGGGAATGAGCAGTTCTTC	CAWNRVGNEQFF
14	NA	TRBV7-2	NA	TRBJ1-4	TGTGCCAGCAAAAACGGGGCTACTAATGAAAAACTGTTTTTT	CASKNGATNEKLFF
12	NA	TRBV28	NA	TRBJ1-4	TGTGCCAGCAAAGTTGGGAATGAAAAACTGTTTTTT	CASKVGNEKLFF
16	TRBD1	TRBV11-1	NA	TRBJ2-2	TGTGCCAGCAGCCTTCAGACAGGGCCGAACACCGGGGAGCTGTTTTTT	CASSLQTGPNTGELFF
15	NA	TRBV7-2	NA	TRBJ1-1	TGTGCCAGCAGATATGCGCAGGGAGGGCTCACTGAAGCTTTCTTT	CASRYAQGGLTEAFF
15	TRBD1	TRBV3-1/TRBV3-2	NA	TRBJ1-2	TGTGCCAGCAGAGGAGGGACAGACAAATTCGGGGGCTACACCTTC	CASRGGTDKFGGYTF
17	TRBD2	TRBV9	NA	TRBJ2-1	TGTGCCACGAGCATTGGGCTAGCGGGACTTGAGGGCAATGAGCAGTTCTTC	CATSIGLAGLEGNEQFF
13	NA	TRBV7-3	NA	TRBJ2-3	TGTGCCAGCAGTTTCCGGACCGCAGATACGCAGTATTTT	CASSFRTADTQYF
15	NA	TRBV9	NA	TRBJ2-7	TGTGCCAGCAGCGGGGACCCAATCCCTCCCTACGAGCAGTACTTC	CASSGDPIPPYEQYF
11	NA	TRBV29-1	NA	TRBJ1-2	TGCAGCGTGGGGATCGCCTATGGCTACACCTTC	CSVGIAYGYTF
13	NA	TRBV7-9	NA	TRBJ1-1	TGTGCCAGCAGCTTAGTAGGGAACACTGAAGCTTTCTTT	CASSLVGNTEAFF
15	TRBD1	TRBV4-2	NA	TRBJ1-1	TGTGCCAGCAGCCAAGAACCGGGACAGGCCTATCAAGCTTTCTTT	CASSQEPGQAYQAFF
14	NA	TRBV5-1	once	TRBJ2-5	TGCGCCAGCAGCTTGGCCGAATGGGAAGGGACCCAGTACTTC	CASSLAEWEGTQYF
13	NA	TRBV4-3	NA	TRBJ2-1	TGCGCCAGCAGCCAATTAAGTGGGGGATTACAGTTCTTC	CASSQLSGGLQFF
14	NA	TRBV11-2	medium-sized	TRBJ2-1	TGTGCCAGCAGCTCGCTAGCGTCCTACAATGAGCAGTTCTTC	CASSSLASYNEQFF
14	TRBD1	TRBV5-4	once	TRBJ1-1	TGTGCCAGCAGCCACGGACAGGGGTTTACTGAAGCTTTCTTT	CASSHGQGFTEAFF
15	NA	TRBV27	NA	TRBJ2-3	TGTGCCAGCAGGCGAGGGGGGGCCCTCACAGATACGCAGTATTTT	CASRRGGALTDTQYF
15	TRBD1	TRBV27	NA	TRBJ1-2	TGTGCCAGCTCGGGTGGGGACAGATTTAACTATGGCTACACCTTC	CASSGGDRFNYGYTF
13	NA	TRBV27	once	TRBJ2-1	TGTGCCAGCAGTTTGAGACCGTACAATGAGCAGTTCTTC	CASSLRPYNEQFF
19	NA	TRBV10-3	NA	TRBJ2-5	TGTGCCATCAGTGAGTCCGTGGGTTCCATGTTGGGGAAACAAGAGACCCAGTACTTC	CAISESVGSMLGKQETQYF
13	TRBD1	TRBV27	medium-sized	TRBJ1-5	TGTGCCAGCAGTGAGGGGGCCTATCAGCCCCAGCATTTT	CASSEGAYQPQHF
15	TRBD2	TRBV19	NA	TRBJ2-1	TGTGCCAGTAGTATAGCTAGCGGGAGGGCAGGTGAGCAGTTCTTC	CASSIASGRAGEQFF
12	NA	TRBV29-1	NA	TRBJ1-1	TGCAGCTCCGGGGGGGTAGGCACTGAAGCTTTCTTT	CSSGGVGTEAFF
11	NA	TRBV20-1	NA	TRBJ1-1	TGCAGTGCTAGTGAAAGGGATGAAGCTTTCTTT	CSASERDEAFF
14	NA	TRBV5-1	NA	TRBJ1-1	TGCGCCAGCAGCCTAGGGGGGAGTAACACTGAAGCTTTCTTT	CASSLGGSNTEAFF
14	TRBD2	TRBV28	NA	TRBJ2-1	TGTGCCAGCAGCTTGACTAGCGGGGGATATGAGCAGTTCTTC	CASSLTSGGYEQFF